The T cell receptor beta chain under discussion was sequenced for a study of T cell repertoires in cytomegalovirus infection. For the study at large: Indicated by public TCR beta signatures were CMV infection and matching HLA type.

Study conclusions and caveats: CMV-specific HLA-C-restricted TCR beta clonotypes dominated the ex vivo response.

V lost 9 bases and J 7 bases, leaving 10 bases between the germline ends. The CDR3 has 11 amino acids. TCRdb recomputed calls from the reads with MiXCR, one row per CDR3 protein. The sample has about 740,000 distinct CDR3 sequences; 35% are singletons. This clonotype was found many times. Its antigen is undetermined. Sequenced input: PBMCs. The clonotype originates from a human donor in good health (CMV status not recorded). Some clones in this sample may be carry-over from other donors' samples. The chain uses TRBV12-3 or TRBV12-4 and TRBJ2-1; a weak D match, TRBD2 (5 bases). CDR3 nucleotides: TGTGCCAGTAAGGGAGTAAATGAGCAGTTCTTC. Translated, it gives CASKGVNEQFF.